These 4 T cell receptor beta chains share one sample of origin, sequenced in a study of blood T cell repertoires in COVID-19. Assay used: immunoSEQ multiplex PCR; TCRdb lists only in-frame clones, some missing. The table includes some 250,000 clones, about 87% detected once. The sample was peripheral blood. The receptors here all came from a woman in her 70s with active or convalescent COVID-19.

V gene TRBV7-6 combines with J gene TRBJ1-6; 7 bases align to TRBD1. CDR3 size: 15 residues. Germline V gene data show CDR1 as SGHVS and CDR2 as FNYEAQ. Losses at the gene ends were 5 bases for V and 7 bases for J; bases not matched to a gene: 8. CDR3 in amino acids: CASSKTGDQNSPLHF. The CDR3 DNA sequence: TGTGCCAGCAGCAAAACAGGGGACCAGAATTCACCCCTCCACTTT.

V and J are TRBV27 and TRBJ1-2; a weak D match, TRBD1 (6 bases). The V end was cut by 0 bases, the J end by 8 bases, with 13 bases between. CDR1 and CDR2 (germline): MNHEY, SMNVEV (reference sequence). The CDR3 has 14 residues. This CDR3 is CASSLSRQGKGYTF. CDR3 DNA: TGTGCCAGCAGTTTATCTCGGCAGGGGAAGGGCTACACCTTC.

The chain combines TRBV10-3 with TRBJ1-2; TRBD1 agrees at 10 bases. Germline V CDR1 and CDR2: ENHRY, SYGVKD. V shed 5 bases, J shed 4 bases, and the junction held 4 bases outside the gene matches. The CDR3 sequence is 14 residues long. The CDR3 loop is CAISTGTGVYGYTF. CDR3 bases: TGTGCCATCAGTACCGGGACAGGGGTCTATGGCTACACCTTC.

This chain links TRBV7-8 with TRBJ1-1, with a tentative D call TRBD1 (6 bases). Germline V CDR1 and CDR2: SGHVS, FQNEAQ. Trimming cost V 7 bases and J 1 base, with 13 bases left between them. The CDR3 is 14 residues long. CDR3: CASTGGGGNTEAFF. The CDR3 DNA is TGTGCCAGCACCGGGGGCGGGGGGAACACTGAAGCTTTCTTT.